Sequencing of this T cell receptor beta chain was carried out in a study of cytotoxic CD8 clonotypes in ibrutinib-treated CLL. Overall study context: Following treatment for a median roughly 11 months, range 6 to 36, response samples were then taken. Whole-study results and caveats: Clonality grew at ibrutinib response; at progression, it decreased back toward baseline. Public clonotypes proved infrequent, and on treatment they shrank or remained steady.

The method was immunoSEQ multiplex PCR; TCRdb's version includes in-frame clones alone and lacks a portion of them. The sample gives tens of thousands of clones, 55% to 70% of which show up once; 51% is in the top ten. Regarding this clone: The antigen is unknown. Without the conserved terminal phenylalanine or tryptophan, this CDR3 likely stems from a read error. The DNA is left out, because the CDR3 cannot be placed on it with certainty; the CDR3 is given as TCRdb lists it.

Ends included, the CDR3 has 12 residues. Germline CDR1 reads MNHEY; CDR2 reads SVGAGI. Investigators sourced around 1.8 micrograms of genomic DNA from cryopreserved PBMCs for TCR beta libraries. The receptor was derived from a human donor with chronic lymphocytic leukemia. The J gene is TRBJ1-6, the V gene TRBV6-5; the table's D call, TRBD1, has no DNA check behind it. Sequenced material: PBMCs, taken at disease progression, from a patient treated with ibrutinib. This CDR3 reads CASSYSRDRLFL.